This TCR beta chain came from a study of control samples from healthy donors and cancer patients. The CDR3 covers 16 residues. CDR1 is LGHDT, CDR2 YNNKEL, per germline (reference sequence). The method was immunoSEQ multiplex PCR; TCRdb's version includes in-frame clones alone and lacks a portion of them. The sample shows 85,000 to 95,000 clones, roughly nine tenths of them seen only once. As for this clone: The junction shows a germline mismatch at one end, possibly a read error. Other DNA sequences in the same sample also yield this CDR3.

The chain combines TRBV3-1 (or the pseudogene TRBV3-2) with TRBJ2-7; D possibly corresponds to TRBD1 (6 bases). The sample was blood. The source is a woman in her sixties or seventies in good health. CDR3 sequence (DNA): TGCGCCAGCAGCCAGACCTCGACGATCCAAGGGGGCGAGCAGTACTTC. Protein: CASSQTSTIQGGEQYF.